The T cell receptor (beta chain) under discussion was sequenced for a study of blood T cell repertoires in COVID-19. Overall study context: Acute and convalescent COVID-19 samples came from the United States, Italy and Spain.

With 0 bases removed from V and 6 bases from J, the gap between germline ends came to 6 bases. Germline CDR1 is SGHAT and CDR2 is FQNNGV. This CDR3 region has 12 residues. Authors' processing steps: Amplification of reference gene primers was used by the study to estimate nucleated cell counts. Clones were sequenced by immunoSEQ multiplex PCR, and TCRdb holds only the in-frame ones, with some missing. The D gene and trimming were derived from the DNA, and the V and J assignments and clone size from that table. Of 200,000 to 250,000 clones listed, about 83% are singletons. The gene calls are TRBV11-2 and TRBJ2-7, with unresolved D. The receptor comes from a young woman with COVID-19, enrolled during active disease. Sample: peripheral blood. The CDR3 DNA follows: TGTGCCAGCAGCTTAGATCTGGCCGAGCAGTACTTC. Protein sequence: CASSLDLAEQYF.